Below, one T cell receptor beta chain is given with its context. Germline V CDR1 and CDR2: SGHDN, FVKESK. V shed 1 base and J 10 bases; nucleotides not matched to a gene: 14. This CDR3 region has 16 residues. This sample stems from a study of blood T cell repertoires in COVID-19. Study background: Samples of COVID-19 (acute and convalescent) were obtained from the United States, Italy and Spain.

Sequenced by immunoSEQ multiplex PCR; TCRdb stores in-frame clones only, minus some. The sample has roughly 200,000 clones; 81% are singletons. The sequence was obtained from a woman aged 80 or older with COVID-19, enrolled during active disease. The chain employs TRBV14 and TRBJ1-2, with TRBD1 matching over 8 bases. Source material: peripheral blood. The CDR3, as DNA: TGTGCCAGCAGCCAAGTGGGACAGGAGACAGAGATCGACTACACCTTC. This gives the protein CASSQVGQETEIDYTF.